What follows describes a single TCR beta chain. Antigen specificity is unknown. This sample was taken from a study of blood T cells in healthy people across ages. V was pared by 3 bases and J by 5 bases, with 6 bases of the junction left unmatched. Germline values: CDR1 ENHRY, CDR2 SYGVKD. The CDR3 sequence is 14 residues long. Findings of the study overall: A strong correlation was found between TCR beta diversity and the percentage of naive T cells.

Together with a sample-barcoded 5' primer, a J-beta primer mix was included in a second PCR lasting roughly 6 to 12 cycles. With 12 random nucleotides, a template-switch adaptor tagged each individual cDNA molecule. Researchers report that each sample yielded at least 3 million CDR3-containing paired-end reads. TCRdb itself ran the 5' RACE reads through MiXCR, one entry per CDR3 protein. The data hold around 750,000 distinct CDR3 sequences, with about 55% observed a single time. This TCR derives from a man aged 80 or over in good health. This chain links TRBV10-3 with TRBJ2-5; TRBD2 aligns across 7 bases. Sequencing input: blood. CDR3 nucleotide sequence: TGTGCCATCAGTGACGGGAGGTCGGGGGAGACCCAGTACTTC. It encodes CAISDGRSGETQYF.